These 14 T cell receptor beta chains originate from one sample sequenced in a study of beta chain features in type 1 diabetes. Expressed TCRB transcripts were sequenced because the isolated RNA had all been reverse transcribed beforehand. Sequencing used immunoSEQ multiplex PCR; TCRdb keeps in-frame clones, though not all of them. Of 350,000 or so clones listed, less than 20% are singletons. Sequencing input: naive CD4+ T cells from blood. These TCRs come from a woman in her late teens or twenties in good health.

In its sample, this clone was seen a few times. This chain uses TRBV5-1 with TRBJ2-5; D not resolved. V lost 1 base and J 5 bases, leaving 12 bases between the germline ends. The germline CDR1 and CDR2 sequences are SGHRS and YFSETQ. CDR3 length equals 14 residues. The CDR3 loop is CASSLPEVWETQYF. The CDR3 DNA reads TGCGCCAGCAGCTTGCCAGAAGTCTGGGAGACCCAGTACTTC.

The sample holds a few counts of this clone. The V gene is TRBV19, the J gene TRBJ1-3; D is uncertain. The CDR3 covers 13 residues. V shed 9 bases and J shed 3 bases, with 12 bases lying between them. Germline-derived CDR1 and CDR2 are LNHDA and SQIVND (reference sequence). The CDR3 spells CASLQEGGNTIYF. DNA for the CDR3: TGTGCCAGCCTGCAGGAGGGTGGAAACACCATATATTTT.

The chain has TRBV29-1 and TRBJ1-2; TRBD1 agrees at 8 bases. V gave up 4 bases and J gave up 0 bases; unmatched junction bases: 1. The CDR3 runs to 13 residues. In germline, CDR1 is SQVTM, CDR2 ANQGSEA. The CDR3 here is CSVVTGANYGYTF. The CDR3 nucleotides are TGCAGCGTTGTGACAGGGGCTAACTATGGCTACACCTTC. Looking up the rest from reference TRBV29-1 and TRBJ1-2 gives the full variable domain: SAVISQKPSRDICQRGTSLTIQCQVDSQVTMMFWYRQQPGQSLTLIATANQGSEATYESGFVIDKFPISRPNLTFSTLTVSNMSPEDSSIYLCSVVTGANYGYTFGSGTRLTVV.

The gene calls are TRBV7-2 and TRBJ2-3; TRBD2 aligns across 8 bases. Germline trimming cut 11 bases from V and 4 bases from J; bases unmatched to any gene: 14. Germline V gene data show CDR1 as SGHTA and CDR2 as FQGNSA. The CDR3 extends over 15 amino acids. The CDR3 here is CAGGSRGGLSDTQYF. CDR3 coding DNA: TGTGCCGGCGGGAGTCGGGGGGGGCTCTCAGATACGCAGTATTTT.

The CDR3 region is CASSLATDRGYGYTF. DNA for the CDR3: TGTGCCAGCAGCTTGGCCACGGACAGGGGCTATGGCTACACCTTC. V gene TRBV5-4 combines with J gene TRBJ1-2; 9 nucleotides line up with TRBD1. CDR3 length: 15 amino acids. With 0 bases clipped from V and 4 bases from J, the junction kept 4 bases outside the gene matches. Germline values: CDR1 SGHNT, CDR2 YYREEE (reference sequence).

Comment on this clone: This sample includes further DNA sequences coding for the same CDR3. J is TRBJ2-7 and V is TRBV18, with D tentatively TRBD1 (6 bases). Germline CDR1 is KGHSH and CDR2 is LQKENI. Trimming took 0 bases from V and 6 from J, leaving 6 bases between them. This CDR3 spans 12 amino acids. CDR3: CASSPPGAEQYF. The CDR3 region has the DNA TGTGCCAGCTCACCACCGGGGGCCGAGCAGTACTTC.

This clone was counted only a few times. This rearrangement joins TRBV30 to TRBJ2-5; a weak D match, TRBD2 (6 bases). The CDR3 length is 16 residues. Germline V gene sequence: CDR1 GTSNPN, CDR2 SVGIG (reference sequence). Trimming removed 4 bases from V and 5 bases from J, with 23 bases in between. CDR3 sequence reads: CAWNRPDRRDGETQYF. The DNA for the CDR3 is TGTGCCTGGAATAGGCCAGACCGGCGGGACGGGGAGACCCAGTACTTC.

The chain links TRBV9 to TRBJ1-3; no clear D. The germline V and J ends were trimmed by 0 bases and 0 bases, with 4 bases remaining between them. This CDR3 is 14 amino acids long. Germline V gene data show CDR1 as SGDLS and CDR2 as YYNGEE. CDR3 sequence reads: CASSVEASGNTIYF. The DNA for the CDR3 is TGTGCCAGCAGCGTAGAAGCCTCTGGAAACACCATATATTTT. The whole variable domain, filled in from reference TRBV9 and TRBJ1-3, reads DSGVTQTPKHLITATGQRVTLRCSPRSGDLSVYWYQQSLDQGLQFLIQYYNGEERAKGNILERFSAQQFPDLHSELNLSSLELGDSALYFCASSVEASGNTIYFGEGSWLTVV.

The chain uses TRBV5-4 and TRBJ2-7, with D hard to call. Germline-derived CDR1 and CDR2 are SGHNT and YYREEE (reference sequence). The CDR3 sequence is 12 residues long. Trimming removed 0 bases at V and 5 bases at J, with 6 bases between. The CDR3 DNA follows: TGTGCCAGCAGCTTGGGAGTCAACGAGCAGTACTTC. Translating it yields CASSLGVNEQYF.

This clone has a handful of counts. The junction departs from the called germline gene at one end, perhaps through a read error. The chain recombines TRBV7-2 with TRBJ2-7, with 9 bases matching TRBD2. Germline V CDR1 and CDR2: SGHTA, FQGNSA. This CDR3 contains 13 residues. The CDR3 region has the DNA TGTGCCAGCAGCCTAGCGGGGCTGAACGAGCAGTACTTC. It encodes CASSLAGLNEQYF.

In its sample, this clone was seen a few times. V gene TRBV9 combines with J gene TRBJ2-7; unclear D gene. The CDR3 covers 14 residues. The germline CDR1 and CDR2 sequences are SGDLS and YYNGEE. V was cut by 0 bases and J by 3 bases, with 10 bases left in between. The CDR3 protein is CASSVGGYDYEQYF. The CDR3 DNA follows: TGTGCCAGCAGCGTAGGAGGCTACGACTACGAGCAGTACTTC. The full variable domain, with the rest looked up from reference TRBV9 and TRBJ2-7, is DSGVTQTPKHLITATGQRVTLRCSPRSGDLSVYWYQQSLDQGLQFLIQYYNGEERAKGNILERFSAQQFPDLHSELNLSSLELGDSALYFCASSVGGYDYEQYFGPGTRLTVT.

J is TRBJ1-1 and V is TRBV7-9, with 7 bases identical to TRBD1. This CDR3 spans 14 amino acids. Germline CDR1 and CDR2: SEHNR and FQNEAQ (reference sequence). The J segment lost 5 bases and the V segment lost 4 bases, leaving 7 bases of the junction unmatched. CDR3 loop: CASSSSGGRTEAFF. CDR3 bases: TGTGCCAGCAGCTCGTCAGGGGGAAGGACTGAAGCTTTCTTT.

This clone was counted only a few times. The chain combines TRBV4-1 with TRBJ1-2; a possible D gene is TRBD1 (6 bases). CDR1 and CDR2 from the germline V gene are MGHRA and YSYEKL. This CDR3 comprises 12 residues. Trimming left V 1 base short and J 8 bases short, with 8 bases between. The CDR3 reads CASSQGGRGYTF. The CDR3 DNA is TGCGCCAGCAGCCAAGGGGGGCGCGGCTACACCTTC.

This chain connects TRBV9 to TRBJ2-7; TRBD2 might be the D (5 bases). Germline CDR1 is SGDLS and CDR2 is YYNGEE. V lost 0 bases and J 3 bases, leaving 10 bases between the germline ends. This CDR3 contains 14 residues. The CDR3 DNA is TGTGCCAGCAGCGTAGGGGCAGCGGACTACGAGCAGTACTTC. It yields the protein CASSVGAADYEQYF.